These T cell receptor beta chains were read from a single sample in a study of cytomegalovirus exposure and HLA in healthy donors. Sequenced by immunoSEQ multiplex PCR; TCRdb stores in-frame clones only, minus some. The sample totals approximately 79,000 clones; its top ten clones hold roughly 0.8%. Input material: PBMCs. These receptors were collected from a boy between 5 and 17 years old in good health and CMV-seronegative. Both conserved end residues are part of each CDR3. The D gene is left open where the match is weak.

TRBJ2-7	.	TRBV2	TGTGCCAGCAGTGCCAGGGAAAAAGGGCGGTACGAGCAGTACTTC	CASSAREKGRYEQYF
TRBJ1-2	.	TRBV12-5	TGTGCTAGTGGTAGAGGCCAGGGTTATGGCTACACCTTC	CASGRGQGYGYTF
TRBJ2-6	.	TRBV18	TGTGCCAGCTCACCAGCGGGGCGCGCCTCTGGGGCCAACGTCCTGACTTTC	CASSPAGRASGANVLTF
TRBJ2-7	.	TRBV7-6	TGTGCCAGCAGCTTTGGAGGGGCCTCCTACGAGCAGTACTTC	CASSFGGASYEQYF
TRBJ2-1	.	TRBV7-9	TGTGCCAGCAGCTTACAAGCCTTCTACAATGAGCAGTTCTTC	CASSLQAFYNEQFF
TRBJ1-4	.	TRBV29-1	TGCAGCGTTGAAGATGGACTCCATGAAAAACTGTTTTTT	CSVEDGLHEKLFF
TRBJ2-1	TRBD2	TRBV11-3	TGTGCCAGCAGCCACCTCCTAGCGGGAGGTAGCAATGAGCAGTTCTTC	CASSHLLAGGSNEQFF
TRBJ2-2	TRBD2	TRBV5-1	TGCGCCAGCAGCCCACGGACTAGATCGGATACCGGGGAGCTGTTTTTT	CASSPRTRSDTGELFF
TRBJ1-6	TRBD1	TRBV30	TGTGCCTGGATAGACAGGGGGTATAATTCACCCCTCCACTTT	CAWIDRGYNSPLHF
TRBJ2-3	TRBD2	TRBV7-9	TGTGCCAGCAGCCCCACCCAGCGGGGGGGCGGGGATACGCAGTATTTT	CASSPTQRGGGDTQYF
TRBJ1-1	.	TRBV2	TGTGCCAGCAGTGATGGGGGCCCCACGAGAGCTTTCTTT	CASSDGGPTRAFF
TRBJ2-1	.	TRBV2	TGTGCCAGCTCTTCGACAAGAAGCTCCTACAATGAGCAGTTCTTC	CASSSTRSSYNEQFF
TRBJ2-7	TRBD1	TRBV30	TGTGCCTGGAGCCGGGACAGCGCCTACGAGCAGTACTTC	CAWSRDSAYEQYF
TRBJ1-2	.	TRBV4-1	TGCGCCAGCAGCCAAGATTTTGGGGGTGCGGGGGGCTACACCTTC	CASSQDFGGAGGYTF
TRBJ1-1	.	TRBV9	TGTGCCAGCAGTGTACAGGTGAACGTGAACACTGAAGCTTTCTTT	CASSVQVNVNTEAFF
TRBJ2-5	.	TRBV9	TGTGCGGCCCCCAGGGCCCCTAAAGAGACCCAGTACTTC	CAAPRAPKETQYF
TRBJ2-7	.	TRBV29-1	TGCAGCGTTGAAGTCGGGGATCGCTCCTACGAGCAGTACTTC	CSVEVGDRSYEQYF
TRBJ2-5	TRBD2	TRBV25-1	TGTGCCAGCAGTGAACGGACTAGCGGGAGGGCCCAAGAGACCCAGTACTTC	CASSERTSGRAQETQYF
TRBJ2-7	TRBD1	TRBV19	TGTGCCAGTAGTATGACCGGGACAGGGGGCAGCTACGAGCAGTACTTC	CASSMTGTGGSYEQYF
TRBJ2-1	TRBD2	TRBV18	TGTGCCAGCTCACGCTTGGTTAGCGGGTCACTCGACAATGAGCAGTTCTTC	CASSRLVSGSLDNEQFF
TRBJ2-5	TRBD1	TRBV7-6	TGTGCCAGCAGCTTAGCGCCAGGGGGCGCAGTTGAGACCCAGTACTTC	CASSLAPGGAVETQYF
TRBJ2-2	.	TRBV7-2	TGTGCCAGCAGCCCCCGAGAGGGTCGTCACGGGGAGCTGTTTTTT	CASSPREGRHGELFF
TRBJ2-2	.	TRBV5-1	TGCGCCAGCAGCTTGATCCCAGAAAACACCGGGGAGCTGTTTTTT	CASSLIPENTGELFF
TRBJ1-1	TRBD1	TRBV10-1	TGCGCCAGCAGCCCGGACAGGGGGGAACCCATCGGGACTGAAGCTTTCTTT	CASSPDRGEPIGTEAFF
TRBJ2-1	TRBD1	TRBV6-4	TGTGCCAGCAGTGATACAGGGGAAAACAATGAGCAGTTCTTC	CASSDTGENNEQFF
TRBJ2-7	TRBD2	TRBV7-2	TGTGCCAGCAGCCCCCAGAGAACTAGCGGTTACGAGCAGTACTTC	CASSPQRTSGYEQYF
TRBJ2-6	.	TRBV29-1	TGCAGCGTCTTCTACGGATCAGGAGGGGCCAACGTCCTGACTTTC	CSVFYGSGGANVLTF
TRBJ1-2	TRBD1	TRBV30	TGTGCCGTAGCGGACAGGGCACCCGACTATGGCTACACCTTC	CAVADRAPDYGYTF
TRBJ2-7	.	TRBV7-3	TGTGCCAGCAGCTTAACGGGAGGAGGGGGCGCGTACGAGCAGTACTTC	CASSLTGGGGAYEQYF
TRBJ2-1	TRBD1	TRBV6-1	TGTGCCAGCAGGGACAGGGGCCCCTACAATGAGCAGTTCTTC	CASRDRGPYNEQFF
TRBJ2-3	TRBD2	TRBV13	TGTGCCAGCAGCCGCCCGGGACTAGGGCCCCGGGATACGCAGTATTTT	CASSRPGLGPRDTQYF
TRBJ1-2	.	TRBV4-1	TGCGCCAGCAGCCATAAAATCCCAGGGTTTTGGTATGGCTACACCTTC	CASSHKIPGFWYGYTF
TRBJ1-3	.	TRBV6-1	TGTGCCAGCAGTGAAATACAGGGCAACTCTGGAAACACCATATATTTT	CASSEIQGNSGNTIYF
TRBJ2-2	.	TRBV5-1	TGCGCCAGCAGCCCAAACACCGGGGAGCTGTTTTTT	CASSPNTGELFF
TRBJ2-7	.	TRBV27	TGTGCCAGCAGTTTAAGCAGGGACTCCGAGCAGTACTTC	CASSLSRDSEQYF
TRBJ1-3	.	TRBV4-2	TGTGCCAGCAGCCAAGAAAACAATTCTGGAAACACCATATATTTT	CASSQENNSGNTIYF
TRBJ1-1	TRBD1	TRBV30	TGTGCCTGGAGTATTCTAGGGACAGGGGTTTCAGAAGACACTGAAGCTTTCTTT	CAWSILGTGVSEDTEAFF
TRBJ2-7	.	TRBV6-1	TGTGCCGTCGCCAGGGGAAGTGAGTCCTACAAGCAGTACTTC	CAVARGSESYKQYF
TRBJ1-1	TRBD1	TRBV30	TGTGCCTGGAGCTCCGGGACAGGGGTAACTGAAGCTTTCTTT	CAWSSGTGVTEAFF
TRBJ2-7	TRBD1	TRBV4-1	TGCGCCAGCAGCCCGCTACAGGGGTCAGGCGAGCAGTACTTC	CASSPLQGSGEQYF
TRBJ1-1	.	TRBV6-1	TGTGCCAGCAGTGAGGGCAGTTGGAACACTGAAGCTTTCTTT	CASSEGSWNTEAFF
TRBJ1-5	.	TRBV18	TGTGCCAGCTCCTTGGGGCGGAGAGATCAGCCCCAGCATTTT	CASSLGRRDQPQHF
TRBJ1-1	.	TRBV5-6	TGTGCCAGCAGCAGCCTCTCACGCTCGAACACTGAAGCTTTCTTT	CASSSLSRSNTEAFF
TRBJ1-1	.	TRBV30	TGTGCCTGGAGTCGACTTAGGGGCTCAAACACTGAAGCTTTCTTT	CAWSRLRGSNTEAFF
TRBJ2-1	.	TRBV6-6	TGTGCCAGCAGCACCAGAGGGAATGAGCAGTTCTTC	CASSTRGNEQFF
TRBJ2-7	.	TRBV30	TGTGCCTGGAGTGTATTGGGGAGTCCCTACGAGCAGTACTTC	CAWSVLGSPYEQYF
TRBJ1-4	TRBD1	TRBV5-1	TGCGCCAGCAGCTGGCAGGGGGGCCTTAATGAAAAACTGTTTTTT	CASSWQGGLNEKLFF
TRBJ1-6	.	TRBV7-6	TGTGCCAGCAGCTTTGGTACAGGAGAAAATTCACCCCTCCACTTT	CASSFGTGENSPLHF
TRBJ1-1	.	TRBV5-5	TGTGCCAGCAGCCCTCACGGGGTTGAAGCTTTCTTT	CASSPHGVEAFF